This is a list of T cell receptor beta chains from one sample in a study of cytomegalovirus exposure and HLA in healthy donors. Sequencing was performed with immunoSEQ multiplex PCR; in TCRdb, only in-frame clones are kept and a portion is missing. The sample lists around 120,000 clones; about 83% were seen once. The sample was PBMCs. Every receptor here comes from a middle-aged woman in good health and CMV-seropositive. The CDR3 runs from the conserved cysteine through the conserved F or W.

CDR3 length | J gene | V gene | CDR3 protein
18 | TRBJ2-1 | TRBV9 | CASSVGASGRAGIDEQFF
17 | TRBJ1-3 | TRBV19 | CASSAYWDSQPGNTIYF
13 | TRBJ1-1 | TRBV2 | CASMKDRNTEAFF
13 | TRBJ2-7 | TRBV7-2 | CASSFGGGGEQYF
16 | TRBJ1-6 | TRBV7-9 | CASSLAETKLLAPLHF
15 | TRBJ1-1 | TRBV5-6 | CASRGTGRRGTEAFF
15 | TRBJ2-2 | TRBV19 | CATRRGQGDTGELFF
18 | TRBJ1-6 | TRBV5-6 | CASSLGVQGYSYNSPLHF
16 | TRBJ1-2 | TRBV5-4 | CASSWGRQQTNYGYTF
15 | TRBJ2-1 | TRBV6-5 | CASSSGTSGNNEQFF
13 | TRBJ2-7 | TRBV6-1 | CASSEFPGREQYF
16 | TRBJ2-5 | TRBV9 | CASSVGASGGPETQYF
15 | - | TRBV27 | CASRPPTGPPYEQYF
15 | TRBJ1-2 | TRBV27 | CASSLARDRGNGYTF
16 | TRBJ2-7 | TRBV7-6 | CASSLRLAENLYEQYF
15 | TRBJ1-1 | TRBV5-1 | CASSLNGQGLTEAFF
15 | TRBJ1-2 | TRBV4-1 | CASSQDRGRNYGYTF
14 | TRBJ2-1 | TRBV7-7 | CASSQSGQSNEQFF
16 | TRBJ2-4 | TRBV2 | CASSRDSGRAGNIQYF
15 | TRBJ2-3 | TRBV6-1 | CASSMTAPSTDTQYF
13 | TRBJ2-4 | TRBV5-1 | CASSLGGENIQYF
17 | TRBJ2-6 | TRBV5-1 | CASSPTLESSGANVLTF
14 | TRBJ1-2 | TRBV27 | CASSFLSGGIGYTF
13 | TRBJ1-2 | TRBV19 | CASQDRGVRGYTF
16 | TRBJ2-2 | TRBV6-5 | CASSYSPGSGTGELFF
11 | TRBJ2-3 | TRBV27 | CASSHTDTQYF
13 | TRBJ1-5 | TRBV2 | CASSVTGNQPQHF
16 | TRBJ1-5 | TRBV12-2 | CASRRNDRGSNQPQHF
16 | TRBJ2-3 | TRBV4-2 | CASSQTSGGAADTQYF
12 | TRBJ1-1 | TRBV14 | CASARAPTEAFF
17 | TRBJ2-1 | TRBV7-6 | CASSLGLAGGSQNEQFF
17 | TRBJ2-1 | TRBV4-3 | CASSRVFGPGSYNEQFF
12 | TRBJ2-1 | TRBV5-1 | CASSLSLEEQFF
12 | TRBJ1-4 | TRBV30 | CAWSVKGAKLFF
13 | TRBJ1-2 | TRBV30 | CAWVLPGGYGYTF
15 | TRBJ1-4 | TRBV19 | CASSRTGELNEKLFF
17 | TRBJ2-7 | TRBV10-3 | CAISDGLAGGDSYEQYF
15 | TRBJ1-1 | TRBV19 | CASSYYRDRVTEAFF
14 | TRBJ2-5 | TRBV5-1 | CASSLDPGQGTQYF
17 | TRBJ2-2 | TRBV18 | CASSRTSGTTNTGELFF
17 | TRBJ2-6 | TRBV9 | CASSVDAGGPGANVLTF
17 | TRBJ2-2 | TRBV7-7 | CASSLAGVGGTAGELFF
14 | TRBJ1-2 | TRBV30 | CAWSRDRGSYGYTF
13 | TRBJ2-7 | TRBV11-2 | CASSWGTGDEQYF
12 | TRBJ1-2 | TRBV7-2 | CASSRLNYGYTF
15 | - | TRBV4-3 | CASSQEVAVRYEQYF
15 | TRBJ1-2 | TRBV29-1 | CSVEAGQPTNYGYTF
17 | TRBJ1-4 | TRBV5-1 | CASSHDRGRATNEKLFF
12 | TRBJ2-1 | TRBV6-6 | CASSGQPNEQFF
16 | TRBJ2-5 | TRBV6-1 | CASSARSGKLWGTQYF
14 | TRBJ2-1 | TRBV2 | CASGLDRGLDEQFF
11 | TRBJ1-2 | TRBV5-1 | CASNNGGGYTF
16 | TRBJ2-3 | TRBV14 | CASSPRTDLFTDTQYF
16 | TRBJ2-6 | TRBV19 | CASRLSGGRGANVLTF
16 | TRBJ2-3 | TRBV13 | CASSFGRLAGGDTQYF
11 | TRBJ2-7 | TRBV7-6 | CASSPGTEQYF
13 | TRBJ1-2 | TRBV5-4 | CASSRQGARGYTF
15 | TRBJ2-7 | TRBV2 | CASSQTGQGVYEQYF
14 | TRBJ2-7 | TRBV19 | CASSIGGSSYEQYF
14 | TRBJ2-5 | TRBV5-1 | CASSLGTGRETQYF